The 8 T cell receptor beta chains given below trace back to one sample, sequenced in a study of beta chain features in type 1 diabetes. The isolated RNA, all of it, was reverse transcribed, so expressed TCRB transcripts were what got sequenced. Here immunoSEQ multiplex PCR was the method, and the copy in TCRdb shows in-frame clones only, minus some. The profile shows 150,000 to 190,000 clones, roughly 8% of them singletons. The sample comprised central memory CD4+ T cells from blood. The receptor set was obtained from a man aged 18 to 29 in good health.

Written as DNA, the CDR3 is TGTGCCAGCAGTTTACGCCAGGGGACATTACAAGAGACCCAGTACTTC. Amino acids: CASSLRQGTLQETQYF. The chain employs TRBV28 and TRBJ2-5; D possibly corresponds to TRBD1 (6 bases). The CDR3 has 16 residues. Germline V gene sequence: CDR1 MDHEN, CDR2 SYDVKM. V lost 2 bases, J lost 2 bases, and 15 bases lay in between. The entire variable domain, with the rest obtained from reference TRBV28 and TRBJ2-5, is as follows: DVKVTQSSRYLVKRTGEKVFLECVQDMDHENMFWYRQDPGLGLRLIYFSYDVKMKEKGDIPEGYSVSREKKERFSLILESASTNQTSMYLCASSLRQGTLQETQYFGPGTRLLVL.

This clone was detected many times. The V and J genes are TRBV7-2 and TRBJ2-7, with D maybe TRBD2 (6 bases). The germline V and J ends were trimmed by 5 bases and 3 bases, with 14 bases remaining between them. This CDR3 has 14 amino acids. Germline V lookup: CDR1 SGHTA, CDR2 FQGNSA. The CDR3 nucleotides read TGTGCCAGCAGCGTGCGGGACCGTCACTACGAGCAGTACTTC. Protein product: CASSVRDRHYEQYF.

This clone was recorded a few times. This chain uses TRBV4-2 with TRBJ2-2; D possibly corresponds to TRBD2 (7 bases). Per the germline V gene, CDR1 is LGHNA and CDR2 is YNFKEQ. V gave up 5 bases and J gave up 0 bases, with 16 bases separating them. The CDR3 runs 17 residues. This CDR3 reads CASSALGGAANTGELFF. DNA of the CDR3: TGTGCCAGCAGCGCCCTGGGGGGGGCAGCGAACACCGGGGAGCTGTTTTTT.

This clone appeared many times. V and J are TRBV18 and TRBJ1-1, with D unresolved. Germline CDR1 KGHSH, CDR2 LQKENI. The CDR3 has 13 amino acids. Trimming took off 5 bases at V and 1 base at J, with 8 bases between the two ends. CDR3: CASSKTANTEAFF. CDR3 bases: TGTGCCAGCTCAAAAACAGCGAACACTGAAGCTTTCTTT.

This clone came up a few times. The rearrangement joins TRBV9 to TRBJ2-1; 8 bases agree with TRBD2. J lost 5 bases, V lost 2 bases, and 6 bases had no gene match. This CDR3 contains 15 residues. Germline V gives CDR1 SGDLS, CDR2 YYNGEE. Written as DNA, the CDR3 is TGTGCCAGCAGCGTTTACGGGACTAGGGACAATGAGCAGTTCTTC. As protein: CASSVYGTRDNEQFF.

A few counts support this clone. V usage is TRBV28 and J usage is TRBJ1-5; no clear D gene. Trimming took off 3 bases at V and 4 bases at J, with 7 bases between the two ends. Per germline, CDR1 MDHEN and CDR2 SYDVKM. The CDR3 has 13 residues. CDR3 DNA sequence: TGTGCCAGCAGTTTTAGGGAGAATCAGCCCCAGCATTTT. Translation: CASSFRENQPQHF.

This clone was seen more than once but under ten times. J is TRBJ2-7 and V is TRBV7-2; TRBD2 agrees at 12 bases. Per germline, CDR1 SGHTA and CDR2 FQGNSA. There are 16 residues in the CDR3. V gave up 1 base and J gave up 6 bases; unmatched junction bases: 7. CDR3 in amino acids: CASSLVSRLAGAEQYF. CDR3 DNA sequence: TGTGCCAGCAGCTTAGTGTCGCGACTAGCGGGGGCCGAGCAGTACTTC. The whole variable domain, filled in from reference TRBV7-2 and TRBJ2-7, reads GAGVSQSPSNKVTEKGKDVELRCDPISGHTALYWYRQSLGQGLEFLIYFQGNSAPDKSGLPSDRFSAERTGGSVSTLTIQRTQQEDSAVYLCASSLVSRLAGAEQYFGPGTRLTVT.

The gene calls are TRBV7-2 and TRBJ2-3; 9 bases map to TRBD2. CDR3 length equals 16 residues. Per germline, CDR1 SGHTA and CDR2 FQGNSA. J was trimmed by 0 bases and V by 5 bases; bases with no gene match: 6. Written as DNA, the CDR3 is TGTGCCAGCAGCGCGACTAGCGGAGTTAGCACAGATACGCAGTATTTT. The encoded protein is CASSATSGVSTDTQYF.